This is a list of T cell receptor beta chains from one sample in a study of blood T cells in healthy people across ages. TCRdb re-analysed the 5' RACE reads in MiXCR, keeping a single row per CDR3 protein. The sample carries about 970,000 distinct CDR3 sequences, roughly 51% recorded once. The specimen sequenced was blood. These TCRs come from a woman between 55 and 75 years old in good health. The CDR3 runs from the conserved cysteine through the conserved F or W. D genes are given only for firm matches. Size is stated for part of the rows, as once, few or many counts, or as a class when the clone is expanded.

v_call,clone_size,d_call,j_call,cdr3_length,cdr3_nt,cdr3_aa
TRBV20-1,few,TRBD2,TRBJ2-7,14,TGCAGTGCTAGTGTGGCTAGCGGCTCCTACGAGCAGTACTTC,CSASVASGSYEQYF
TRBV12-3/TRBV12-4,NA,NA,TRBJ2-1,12,TGTGCCAGCAGTTTGTATAACAAGGAGCAGTTCTTC,CASSLYNKEQFF
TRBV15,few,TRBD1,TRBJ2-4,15,TGTGCCACCAGCAGGACAGGGTTCATTGGGAACATTCAGTACTTC,CATSRTGFIGNIQYF
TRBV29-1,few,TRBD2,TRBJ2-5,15,TGCAGCGTTGAACCGGGACTGGCGGGAGTAGAGACCCAGTACTTC,CSVEPGLAGVETQYF
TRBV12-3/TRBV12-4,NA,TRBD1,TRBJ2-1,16,TGTGCCAGCAGCCAACAGGGGGGAGGAGGTATCGATGAGCAGTTCTTC,CASSQQGGGGIDEQFF
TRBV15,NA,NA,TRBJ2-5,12,TGTGCCACCAGCGGCCTCCCCAATGAGCAGTACTTC,CATSGLPNEQYF
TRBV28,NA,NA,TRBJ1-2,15,TGTGCCAGCAGTTTAATTTGGCAGACAGGTGATGGCTACACCTTC,CASSLIWQTGDGYTF
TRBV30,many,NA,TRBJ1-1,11,TGTGCCTGGAGTGTGTCCCTTCGGGCTTTCTTT,CAWSVSLRAFF
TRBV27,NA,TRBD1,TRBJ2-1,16,TGTGCCAGCAGTCGAAAGGGGGCCAGCGGCTACAATGAGCAGTTCTTC,CASSRKGASGYNEQFF
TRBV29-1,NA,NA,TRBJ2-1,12,TGCAGCGGGATCCGCTCCCGAGGTGAGCAGTTCTTC,CSGIRSRGEQFF
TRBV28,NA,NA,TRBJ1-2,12,TGTGCCAGTGGGGTGCACCTCTATGGCTACACCTTC,CASGVHLYGYTF
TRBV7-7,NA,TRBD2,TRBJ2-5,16,TGTGCCAGCAGCTTAGTGGGAGGGGCTCCCATGGAGACCCAGTACTTC,CASSLVGGAPMETQYF
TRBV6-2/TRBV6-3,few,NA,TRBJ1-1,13,TGTGCCAGCAGTTACCGGGGGGACACTGAAGCTTTCTTT,CASSYRGDTEAFF
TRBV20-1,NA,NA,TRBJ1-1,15,TGCAGTGCTAGTAGGCCAGAGGGGAGCCGGGCTGAAGCTTTCTTT,CSASRPEGSRAEAFF
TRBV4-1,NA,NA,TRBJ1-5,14,TGCGCCAGCGAACAGACAGTTGGCAATCAGCCCCAGCATTTT,CASEQTVGNQPQHF
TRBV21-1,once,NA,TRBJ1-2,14,TGTGCCAGCAGCATACAGGGGCGGTGGACAGGCTACACCTTC,CASSIQGRWTGYTF
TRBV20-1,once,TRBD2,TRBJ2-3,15,TGCAGTGCCCCTAAGAGCGGGAGGGCCCGGGATACGCAGTATTTT,CSAPKSGRARDTQYF
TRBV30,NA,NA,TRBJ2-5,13,TGTGCCTGGACGATAGGGGTCCAAGAGACCCAGTACTTC,CAWTIGVQETQYF